These 12 T cell receptor beta chains share one sample of origin, sequenced in a study of T cell changes during pregnancy in multiple sclerosis. Method: immunoSEQ multiplex PCR; TCRdb's copy keeps in-frame clones and lacks some. The data show tens of thousands of clones, 87% seen once. The sample here was CD8+ T cells from peripheral blood mononuclear cells, taken before pregnancy. The receptors were sampled from a female donor with multiple sclerosis, enrolled in a pregnancy study.

The chain uses TRBV19 and TRBJ2-3, with D unclear. CDR3 length equals 15 residues. Trimming pared 1 base from V and 0 bases from J, leaving 8 bases between. Looked up from germline, CDR1 is LNHDA and CDR2 is SQIVND (reference sequence). CDR3 amino acids: CASSIGTSSTDTQYF. For the CDR3, the DNA is TGTGCCAGTAGTATAGGAACTTCTAGCACAGATACGCAGTATTTT.

This chain connects TRBV4-1 to TRBJ2-1; TRBD2 aligns across 12 bases. Germline-derived CDR1 and CDR2 are MGHRA and YSYEKL. Germline trimming cut 4 bases from V and 7 bases from J; bases unmatched to any gene: 5. CDR3 length equals 15 residues. The CDR3 DNA sequence: TGCGCCAGCAGCCTGACTAGCGGGAGACAGAATGAGCAGTTCTTC. Translated, it gives CASSLTSGRQNEQFF.

CDR3 bases: TGTGCCAGCAGCACCCCGGGACAGAGAGACAATGAGCAGTTCTTC. This codes for CASSTPGQRDNEQFF. The V call is TRBV7-2, the J call TRBJ2-1; TRBD1 aligns across 7 bases. With 5 bases clipped from V and 5 bases from J, the junction kept 9 bases outside the gene matches. This CDR3 has 15 amino acids. Germline assignment: CDR1 SGHTA and CDR2 FQGNSA.

The CDR3 here is CASSPRQGATDTQYF. The CDR3 DNA follows: TGTGCCAGCAGTCCACGACAGGGGGCCACGGATACGCAGTATTTT. The chain links TRBV27 to TRBJ2-3; 10 nucleotides align to TRBD1. The CDR3 spans 15 residues. V lost 5 bases to trimming and J lost 6 bases; unmatched junction nucleotides: 8. Germline-derived CDR1 and CDR2 are MNHEY and SMNVEV (reference sequence).

The chain recombines TRBV30 with TRBJ2-1; a possible D gene is TRBD2 (5 bases). V shed 5 bases and J shed 0 bases, with 8 bases lying between them. The CDR3 is 13 residues long. Germline CDR1 reads GTSNPN; CDR2 reads SVGIG (reference sequence). The CDR3: CAWQGSSYNEQFF. CDR3 coding DNA: TGTGCCTGGCAAGGGAGCTCCTACAATGAGCAGTTCTTC.

To note about this clone: The identical CDR3 is also encoded by other nucleotide sequences in the sample. The chain recombines TRBV5-8 with TRBJ2-1; TRBD1 might be the D (6 bases). The CDR3 has 12 residues. V was shortened by 2 bases and J by 6 bases, with 6 bases between the two germline ends. Germline V gives CDR1 SGHTS, CDR2 YDEGEE. CDR3 region: CASSLGGNEQFF. CDR3 DNA sequence: TGTGCCAGCAGCTTAGGGGGCAATGAGCAGTTCTTC. Based on the CDR3 plus reference TRBV5-8 and TRBJ2-1, the full variable domain is EAGVTQSPTHLIKTRGQQATLRCSPISGHTSVYWYQQALGLGLQFLLWYDEGEERNRGNFPPRFSGRQFPNYSSELNVNALELEDSALYLCASSLGGNEQFFGPGTRLTVL.

The V and J genes are TRBV7-8 and TRBJ2-2; weak D call: TRBD1 (6 bases). The CDR3 has 13 amino acids. CDR1 is SGHVS, CDR2 FQNEAQ, per germline. The V gene lost 8 bases and the J gene lost 6 bases, with 13 bases spanning the gap. The CDR3 reads CASLPGVAGELFF. The CDR3 region has the DNA TGTGCCAGCCTCCCAGGGGTGGCCGGGGAGCTGTTTTTT.

Only one count was recorded for this clone. This chain uses TRBV28 with TRBJ2-5, with D perhaps TRBD1 (5 bases). This CDR3 is 15 amino acids long. Trimming removed 5 bases from V and 2 bases from J, with 15 bases in between. Germline V gene sequence: CDR1 MDHEN, CDR2 SYDVKM. The CDR3 loop reads CASSPTMTEQETQYF. CDR3 sequence (DNA): TGTGCCAGCAGTCCAACTATGACAGAGCAAGAGACCCAGTACTTC.

The V and J genes are TRBV7-9 and TRBJ1-1; 12 bases are a match to TRBD1. The CDR3 extends over 17 amino acids. The germline CDR1 and CDR2 sequences are SEHNR and FQNEAQ (reference sequence). The V gene end was trimmed by 6 bases and the J gene end by 0 bases; junction bases not matched to a gene: 8. CDR3 nucleotides: TGTGCCAGCAGACCCGGGACAGGGGGCGGTCTGAACACTGAAGCTTTCTTT. It codes for CASRPGTGGGLNTEAFF.

J is TRBJ2-7 and V is TRBV6-5; D unclear. Germline assignment: CDR1 MNHEY and CDR2 SVGAGI. This CDR3 has 13 amino acids. The V end lost 2 bases, the J end lost 2 bases, and 7 bases lay between the germline ends. DNA for the CDR3: TGTGCCAGCAGTTACGCAGGTCCCTACGAGCAGTACTTC. Its protein product is CASSYAGPYEQYF.

This clone was counted many times. V usage is TRBV28 and J usage is TRBJ1-1; possibly TRBD1 for D (6 bases). CDR1 MDHEN and CDR2 SYDVKM come from the germline V gene. This CDR3 region has 17 residues. Trimming cost V 6 bases and J 7 bases, with 27 bases left between them. DNA for the CDR3: TGTGCCAGCAGCTACGACGCACTGGACCGGGACATAGGTGAAGCTTTCTTT. Protein product: CASSYDALDRDIGEAFF.

This clone was seen more than once but under ten times. This chain joins TRBV6-5 and TRBJ2-6; the D is unclear. V was cut by 2 bases and J by 1 base, with 3 bases left in between. Per the germline V gene, CDR1 is MNHEY and CDR2 is SVGAGI. There are 14 residues in the CDR3. CDR3 residues: CASSYISGANVLTF. As DNA, the CDR3 is TGTGCCAGCAGTTACATATCTGGGGCCAACGTCCTGACTTTC.